This T cell receptor (beta chain) is drawn from a study of metastatic and nonmetastatic thyroid tumors (dated by TCRdb to 2020 to 2021). Turning to the overall study: Repertoires were compared across peripheral blood and tumor or nodule tissue samples from malignant and benign thyroid patients.

This clone showed up many times. Its target antigen remains unknown. Base qualities are not provided; no much larger clone lies one nucleotide away. The investigation overall reported the following: TCR beta diversity was reported as significantly higher in malignant tumors than in benign nodules, in both blood and tumor samples.

No patient had received any treatment before thyroid surgery. Patient clinical samples collected from about 2012 to 2019 were retrospectively analysed using T-cell receptor beta sequencing. The library was obtained by PCR. The reads were generated on an Illumina HiSeq 4000. High-throughput sequencing was used to profile the TCR beta-chain CDR3 region of every patient. The authors' pipeline ran thus. A classifier to discriminate distant-metastatic papillary thyroid cancer patients was built from CDR3 differences across clinicopathological groups. To measure repertoire diversity the researchers used the Shannon index, while the Morisita-Horn index served to gauge how similar the tumor and blood repertoires were. TCRdb reran the public reads through fastp at Q25 and MiXCR, keeping productive beta chains. Here the V and J calls rest on TCRdb's processing, not on the authors' analysis. The table for this sample lists tens of thousands of clones; less than 20% of them were counted only once. The ten largest clones represent about 30% of the sample.

The germline V gene sets CDR1 to SGHTA and CDR2 to FQGNSA. V loses 1 base, J loses 7 bases, and the germline ends lie 14 bases apart. CDR3 length: 15 amino acids, cysteine to phenylalanine. Only the CDR3 DNA is retained, 45 bases long and in frame from the first base. The material sequenced was blood. The sequence links TRBV7-2 to TRBJ2-1, and the D gene may be TRBD1, 5 bases matching. The clonotype originates from a female donor with papillary thyroid cancer or a benign thyroid nodule (not recorded which). Some clones in this sample may be carry-over from other donors' samples. The DNA sequence follows: TGTGCCAGCAGCTTAGAGGGGCTAGGACGGAATGAGCAGTTCTTC. This translates into CASSLEGLGRNEQFF.